The clone carrying this T cell receptor beta chain was counted a few times. The donors were healthy female monozygous twins, three pairs in total. CDR3 size: 16 residues. Germline V CDR1 and CDR2: LGHDT, YNNKEL (reference sequence). The V and J ends lost 1 base and 2 bases respectively, with 13 bases between them. The sample belongs to a study of identical twins' blood T cells. Turning to the study itself: Approximately twelve libraries, six alpha and six beta, gave 45 million to 50 million reads.

TCRdb fed the 5' RACE reads into MiXCR, producing one record per CDR3 protein. The sample contains roughly 340,000 distinct CDR3 sequences, roughly 28% of which appear only once. This chain connects TRBV3-1 to TRBJ2-3; D is unresolved. Sequencing was carried out using PBMCs. The TCR originated in a woman between 18 and 50 years old in good health. In DNA form, the CDR3 reads TGTGCCAGCAGCCAAGCTGACGGGTACATCACAGATACGCAGTATTTT. It encodes CASSQADGYITDTQYF.